Listed below are T cell receptor beta chains from one sample, sequenced in a study of early T cells in non-severe SARS-CoV-2 infection. TCRdb reprocessed the 5' RACE reads with MiXCR, giving one entry per CDR3 protein. The sample has under 50,000 distinct CDR3 sequences, 20% to 25% seen once. The sequencing used whole blood, collected at baseline. Receptor source: an adult who was a healthcare worker with PCR-confirmed SARS-CoV-2 infection or an uninfected control (not recorded which). Each CDR3 is given with its conserved first and last residue. Each record gives: clone size, J gene, V gene, CDR3 protein. Rows may omit the clone size; those that give it use once, few, many or a size class.

>NA|TRBJ2-5|TRBV19
CASSKLAGGPETQYF
>NA|TRBJ2-5|TRBV18
CASSREQVQETQYF
>few|TRBJ1-2|TRBV6-5
CASSYGKGYTF
>NA|TRBJ2-2|TRBV11-3
CDSSADSYTGELFF
>NA|TRBJ1-6|TRBV20-1
CSAALTGGSYNSPLHF
>NA|TRBJ1-6|TRBV4-3
CASSQAGPSFGSPLHF
>many|TRBJ2-2|TRBV7-7
CASSTRTTNTGELFF
>few|TRBJ2-1|TRBV6-6
CASGGGAYNEQFF
>NA|TRBJ2-3|TRBV7-3
CASSPVSGGARDTQYF
>NA|TRBJ2-7|TRBV18
CASSPDRSSYEQYF
>NA|TRBJ1-5|TRBV21-1
CASSTRDRAGNQPQHF
>few|TRBJ1-2|TRBV2
CASRDRRTNGYTF
>NA|TRBJ1-6|TRBV20-1
CSARGGVNSPLHF
>few|TRBJ2-7|TRBV10-1
CASSNSYEQYF
>NA|TRBJ1-1|TRBV5-6
CASSLGTGGLLTEAFF
>few|TRBJ2-7|TRBV9
CASSPERDHEQYF
>NA|TRBJ2-5|TRBV3-1
CASSHRQGLQETQYF
>few|TRBJ2-1|TRBV4-1
CASSLGTGGNYNEQFF
>few|TRBJ1-6|TRBV12-3/TRBV12-4
CASSLRGQGGSPLHF
>NA|TRBJ2-7|TRBV11-2
CASSLDGAGHVEQYF
>few|TRBJ2-7|TRBV19
CASSISTRDEQYF
>few|TRBJ2-4|TRBV7-2
CASSRDRDRPWAKNIQYF
>few|TRBJ1-1|TRBV2
CASSDSYGRALTEAFF
>NA|TRBJ2-5|TRBV7-9
CASSVLEVFETQYF
>NA|TRBJ1-5|TRBV12-5
CASGLVTGGLVYSNQPQHF
>NA|TRBJ2-3|TRBV12-3/TRBV12-4
CASTDGTSLSGAQYF
>NA|TRBJ1-6|TRBV11-2
CASSSRDSPLHF
>NA|TRBJ1-1|TRBV7-2
CASSLSPAGNTEAFF
>few|TRBJ2-3|TRBV2
CASSKTGTGLPSDTQYF
>NA|TRBJ2-3|TRBV18
CASSPNGQGTDTQYF
>NA|TRBJ1-3|TRBV20-1
CSARAGQGGNTIYF
>NA|TRBJ2-1|TRBV9
CASSVSGQSNEQFF
>many|TRBJ1-1|TRBV20-1
CSAKKRDRPLYTEAFF
>NA|TRBJ1-2|TRBV28
CASSPDGINYGYTF
>few|TRBJ1-1|TRBV3-1
CASSPTRTGLNTEAFF
>NA|TRBJ1-2|TRBV27
CASSLTAGAYGYTF
>NA|TRBJ2-7|TRBV19
CASSTTGVYEQYF
>NA|TRBJ2-7|TRBV4-3
CASSQAPGQNYEQYF
>many|TRBJ2-3|TRBV5-1
CASSLVAGEITDTQYF
>few|TRBJ1-1|TRBV7-2
CASTQKILNTEAFF
>NA|TRBJ2-6|TRBV10-2
CASSPRQAGANVLTF
>NA|TRBJ1-4|TRBV4-2
CASSPTGAWEKLFF
>medium-sized|TRBJ1-5|TRBV9
CASKGTGAAPQHF
>NA|TRBJ2-3|TRBV7-9
CASTGQGSTDTQYF
>few|TRBJ1-5|TRBV5-4
CASSLAGNNQPQHF
>few|TRBJ2-3|TRBV10-1
CASSRTGRNPDTQYF
>NA|TRBJ2-7|TRBV29-1
CSVESLGEISEQYF
>NA|TRBJ1-1|TRBV6-5
CASSQGQAREAFF
>few|TRBJ2-2|TRBV24-1
CATSDLRGDGELFF
>NA|TRBJ1-1|TRBV12-3/TRBV12-4
CASSGQEGRAEAFF
>NA|TRBJ2-2|TRBV19
CADRTKEGKTNTGELFF
>NA|TRBJ2-5|TRBV2
CASSETADQETQYF
>NA|TRBJ2-5|TRBV7-9
CASSLSPTQYF
>few|TRBJ2-5|TRBV3-1
CASSHHRVLGQYF
>NA|TRBJ1-1|TRBV4-3
CASSPGQANTEAFF